The source of this T cell receptor beta chain is a study of Tregs in tolerant kidney transplant recipients. Study overall: An approximately 3-day belatacept mixed lymphocyte reaction, sometimes plus 5-day graft donor restimulation, preceded CD4+CD25+CD127- sorting. Sorting used antibodies to exclude donor cells. General observations from the study: Few patients were studied, so findings need validation in larger groups. Activated donor B cell expansion appeared to reveal the most relevant donor-specific TCRbeta repertoire.

Germline values: CDR1 SGHVS, CDR2 FQNEAQ. The CDR3 has 12 amino acids. V was clipped by 6 bases and J by 5 bases, with 10 bases between them. Using immunoSEQ multiplex PCR, the repertoire was profiled, and TCRdb retains in-frame clones only, with some absent. The table lists 2,000 to 2,500 clones, roughly 46% of them singletons, with 7% to 8.5% in the top ten. In the case of this clone: Its specificity is not known.

The origin of this receptor is a human donor in good health. Sequencing input: Tregs from blood cultured with allogeneic cells. The chain has TRBV7-8 and TRBJ1-1, with D perhaps TRBD1 (5 bases). This CDR3 is CASRRAGTEAFF. The CDR3 nucleotides are TGTGCCAGCAGGAGGGCAGGGACTGAAGCTTTCTTT.